This T cell receptor (beta chain) was identified in a study of human T cells and chemical hapten exposure. Notes on the study in general: Clustering by CDR3 similarity yielded significantly more large clusters from expanded TCRs than controls.

Individual cDNA molecules had unique molecular identifiers attached to them by the library. One entry per CDR3 protein results from TCRdb running MiXCR on the RACE reads. In the table there are 75,000 to 95,000 distinct CDR3 sequences, approximately 10% of which are singletons. Time point in this sample: patch test 2, 6 weeks after DPC sensitization. As to treatment: therapeutic diphenylcyclopropenone sensitization with weekly scalp DPC. This clonotype was counted many times. The antigen is unknown. Germline V CDR1 and CDR2: SGHVS, FQNEAQ. V dropped 1 base and J dropped 3 bases, with 12 bases sitting between them. The CDR3 is made up of 15 amino acids.

Source: whole blood, taken in connection with sensitization to the hapten diphenylcyclopropenone (DPC). The genes are TRBV7-8 and TRBJ1-1; no clear D gene. The clonotype comes from a man in his forties with alopecia areata. Some clones in this sample may be carry-over from other donors' samples. CDR3 sequence: CASSLVGSPYTEAFF. In nucleotides, the CDR3 is TGTGCCAGCAGCTTAGTGGGATCTCCTTACACTGAAGCTTTCTTT.